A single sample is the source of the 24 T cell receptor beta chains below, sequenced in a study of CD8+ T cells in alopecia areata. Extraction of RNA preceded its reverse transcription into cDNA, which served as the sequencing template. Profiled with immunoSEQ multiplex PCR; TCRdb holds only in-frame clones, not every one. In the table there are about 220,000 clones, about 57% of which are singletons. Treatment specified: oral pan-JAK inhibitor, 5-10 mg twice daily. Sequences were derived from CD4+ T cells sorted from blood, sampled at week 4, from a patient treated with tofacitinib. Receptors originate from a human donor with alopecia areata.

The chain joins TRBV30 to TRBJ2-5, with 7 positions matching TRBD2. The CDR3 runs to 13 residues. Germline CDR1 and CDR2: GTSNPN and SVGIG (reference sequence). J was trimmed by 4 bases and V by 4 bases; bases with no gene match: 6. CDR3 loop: CAWTTLARETQYF. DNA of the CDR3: TGTGCCTGGACCACACTAGCGCGAGAGACCCAGTACTTC.

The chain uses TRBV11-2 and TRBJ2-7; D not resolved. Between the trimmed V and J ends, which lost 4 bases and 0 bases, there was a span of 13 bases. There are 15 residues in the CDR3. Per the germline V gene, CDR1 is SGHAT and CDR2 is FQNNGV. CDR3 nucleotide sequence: TGTGCCAGCAGCTCAAGGTTTTCGAGCTCCTACGAGCAGTACTTC. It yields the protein CASSSRFSSSYEQYF.

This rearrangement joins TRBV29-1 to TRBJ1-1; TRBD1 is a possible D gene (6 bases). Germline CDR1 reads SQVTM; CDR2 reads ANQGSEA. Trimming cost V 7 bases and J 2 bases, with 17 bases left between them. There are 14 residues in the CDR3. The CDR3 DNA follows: TGCAGCGCCTTCATTCGGGGGGCCAACACTGAAGCTTTCTTT. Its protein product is CSAFIRGANTEAFF.

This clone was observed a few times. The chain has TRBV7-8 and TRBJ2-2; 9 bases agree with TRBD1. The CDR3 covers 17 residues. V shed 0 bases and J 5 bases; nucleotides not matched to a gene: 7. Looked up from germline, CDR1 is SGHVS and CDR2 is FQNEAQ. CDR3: CASSLASGQGGTGELFF. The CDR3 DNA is TGTGCCAGCAGCTTAGCCTCGGGACAGGGTGGAACCGGGGAGCTGTTTTTT.

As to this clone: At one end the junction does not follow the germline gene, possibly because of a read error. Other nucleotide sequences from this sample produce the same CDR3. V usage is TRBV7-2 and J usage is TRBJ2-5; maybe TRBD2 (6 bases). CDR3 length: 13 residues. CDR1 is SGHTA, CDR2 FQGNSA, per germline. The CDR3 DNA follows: TGTGCCAGCAGTTTAGCGGTTCAAGAGACCCAGTACTTC. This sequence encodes CASSLAVQETQYF.

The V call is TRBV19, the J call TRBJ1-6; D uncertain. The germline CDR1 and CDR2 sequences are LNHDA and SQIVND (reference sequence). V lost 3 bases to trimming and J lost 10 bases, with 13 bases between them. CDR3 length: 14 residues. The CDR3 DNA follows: TGTGCCAGTAGTATCCAAGGGTATGAGTCACCCCTCCACTTT. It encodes CASSIQGYESPLHF.

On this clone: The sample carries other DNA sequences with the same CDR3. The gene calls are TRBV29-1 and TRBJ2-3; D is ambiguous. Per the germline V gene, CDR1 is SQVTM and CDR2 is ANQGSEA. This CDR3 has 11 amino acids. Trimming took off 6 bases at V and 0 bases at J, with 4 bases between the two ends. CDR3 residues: CSVLSTDTQYF. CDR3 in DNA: TGCAGCGTCTTGAGCACAGATACGCAGTATTTT.

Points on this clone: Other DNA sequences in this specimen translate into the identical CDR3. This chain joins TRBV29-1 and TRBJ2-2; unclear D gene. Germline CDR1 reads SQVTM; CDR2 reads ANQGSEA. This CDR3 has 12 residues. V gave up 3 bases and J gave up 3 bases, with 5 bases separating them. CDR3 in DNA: TGCAGCGTTGAGAGGTACACCGGGGAGCTGTTTTTT. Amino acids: CSVERYTGELFF.

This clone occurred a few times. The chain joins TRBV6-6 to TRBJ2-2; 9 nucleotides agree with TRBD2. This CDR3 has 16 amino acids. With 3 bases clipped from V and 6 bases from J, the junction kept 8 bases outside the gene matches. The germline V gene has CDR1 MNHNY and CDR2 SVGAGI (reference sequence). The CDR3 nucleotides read TGTGCCAGCAGTTATAGCGGGGGACTTGGAGCCGGGGAGCTGTTTTTT. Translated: CASSYSGGLGAGELFF.

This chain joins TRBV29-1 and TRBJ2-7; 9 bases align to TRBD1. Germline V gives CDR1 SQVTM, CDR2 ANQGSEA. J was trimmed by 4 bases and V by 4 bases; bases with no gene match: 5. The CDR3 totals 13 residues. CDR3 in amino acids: CSVGGQGVYEQYF. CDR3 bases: TGCAGCGTTGGGGGACAGGGTGTGTACGAGCAGTACTTC.

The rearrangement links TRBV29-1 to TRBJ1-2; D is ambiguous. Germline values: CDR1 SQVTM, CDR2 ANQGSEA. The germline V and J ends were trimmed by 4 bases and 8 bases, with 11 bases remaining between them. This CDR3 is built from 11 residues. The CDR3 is CSVGKEWGYTF. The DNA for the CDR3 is TGCAGCGTTGGAAAGGAATGGGGCTACACCTTC.

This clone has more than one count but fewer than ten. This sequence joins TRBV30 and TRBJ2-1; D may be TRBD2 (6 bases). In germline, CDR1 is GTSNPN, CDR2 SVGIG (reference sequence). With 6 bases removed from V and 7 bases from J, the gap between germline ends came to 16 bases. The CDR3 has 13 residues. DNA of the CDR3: TGTGCCTGCTTAGGGACTGCGGGAAATGAGCAGTTCTTC. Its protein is CACLGTAGNEQFF. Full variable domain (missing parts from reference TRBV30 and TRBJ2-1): SQTIHQWPATLVQPVGSPLSLECTVEGTSNPNLYWYRQAAGRGLQLLFYSVGIGQISSEVPQNLSASRPQDRQFILSSKKLLLSDSGFYLCACLGTAGNEQFFGPGTRLTVL.

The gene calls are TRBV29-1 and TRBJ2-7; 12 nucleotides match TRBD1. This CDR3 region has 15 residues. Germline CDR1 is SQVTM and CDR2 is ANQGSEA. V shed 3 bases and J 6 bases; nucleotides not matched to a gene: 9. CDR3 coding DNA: TGCAGCGTTGAGCCGGGACAGGGGGCGCGAGGCGAGCAGTACTTC. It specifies CSVEPGQGARGEQYF.

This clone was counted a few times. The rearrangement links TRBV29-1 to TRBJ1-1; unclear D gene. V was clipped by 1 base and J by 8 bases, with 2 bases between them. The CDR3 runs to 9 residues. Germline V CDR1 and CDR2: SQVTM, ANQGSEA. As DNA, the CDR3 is TGCAGCGTTGAAGTCGAAGCTTTCTTT. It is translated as CSVEVEAFF.

CDR3: CASSWGPINQPQHF. For the CDR3, the DNA is TGTGCCAGCAGCTGGGGACCGATAAATCAGCCCCAGCATTTT. The rearrangement links TRBV7-2 to TRBJ1-5, with D possibly being TRBD1 (5 bases). Germline lookup yields CDR1 SGHTA and CDR2 FQGNSA. The CDR3 runs 14 residues. The V gene lost 4 bases and the J gene lost 4 bases, with 11 bases spanning the gap.

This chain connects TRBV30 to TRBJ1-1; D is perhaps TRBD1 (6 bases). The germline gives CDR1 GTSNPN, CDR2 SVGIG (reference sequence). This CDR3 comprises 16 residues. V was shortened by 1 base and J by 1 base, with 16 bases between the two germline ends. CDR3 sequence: CAWSGRGGQPNTEAFF. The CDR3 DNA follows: TGTGCCTGGAGTGGACGAGGAGGACAGCCGAACACTGAAGCTTTCTTT.

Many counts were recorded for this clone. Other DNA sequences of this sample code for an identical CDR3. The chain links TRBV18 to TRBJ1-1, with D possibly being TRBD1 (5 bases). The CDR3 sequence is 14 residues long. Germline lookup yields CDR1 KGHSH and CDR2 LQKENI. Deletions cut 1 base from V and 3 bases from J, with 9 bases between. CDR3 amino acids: CASSPRGLDTEAFF. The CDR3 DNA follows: TGTGCCAGCTCACCACGGGGACTAGACACTGAAGCTTTCTTT.

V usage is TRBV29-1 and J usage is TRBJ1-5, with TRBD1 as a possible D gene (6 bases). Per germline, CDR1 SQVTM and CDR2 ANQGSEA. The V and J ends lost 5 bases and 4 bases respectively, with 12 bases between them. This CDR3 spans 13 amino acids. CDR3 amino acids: CSVRTGYNQPQHF. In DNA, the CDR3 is TGCAGCGTTCGTACAGGGTATAATCAGCCCCAGCATTTT.

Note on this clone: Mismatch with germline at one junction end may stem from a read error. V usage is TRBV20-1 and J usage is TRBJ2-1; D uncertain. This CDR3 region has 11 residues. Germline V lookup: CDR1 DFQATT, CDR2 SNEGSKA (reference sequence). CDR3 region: CSGLVYDEQFF. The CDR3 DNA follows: TGCAGTGGACTGGTCTACGATGAGCAGTTCTTC.

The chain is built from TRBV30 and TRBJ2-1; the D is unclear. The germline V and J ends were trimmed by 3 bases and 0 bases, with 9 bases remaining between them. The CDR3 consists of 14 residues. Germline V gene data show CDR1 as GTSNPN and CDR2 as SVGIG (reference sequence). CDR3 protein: CAWRSTFSYNEQFF. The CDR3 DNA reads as TGTGCCTGGAGAAGCACCTTCTCCTACAATGAGCAGTTCTTC. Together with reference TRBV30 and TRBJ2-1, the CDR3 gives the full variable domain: SQTIHQWPATLVQPVGSPLSLECTVEGTSNPNLYWYRQAAGRGLQLLFYSVGIGQISSEVPQNLSASRPQDRQFILSSKKLLLSDSGFYLCAWRSTFSYNEQFFGPGTRLTVL.

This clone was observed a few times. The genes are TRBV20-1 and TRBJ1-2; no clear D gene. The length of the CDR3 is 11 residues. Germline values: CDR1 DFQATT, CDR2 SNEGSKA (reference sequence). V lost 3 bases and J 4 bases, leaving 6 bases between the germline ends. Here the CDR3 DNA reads TGCAGTGCTAGGCCCGTCTATGGCTACACCTTC. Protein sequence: CSARPVYGYTF.

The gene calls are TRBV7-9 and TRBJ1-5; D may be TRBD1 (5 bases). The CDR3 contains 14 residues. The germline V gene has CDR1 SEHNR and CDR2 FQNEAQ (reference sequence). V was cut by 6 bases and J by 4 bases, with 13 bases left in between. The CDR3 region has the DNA TGTGCCAGCAGATCTACCGGGGGGAATCAGCCCCAGCATTTT. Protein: CASRSTGGNQPQHF. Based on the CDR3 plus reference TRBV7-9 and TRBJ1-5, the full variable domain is DTGVSQNPRHKITKRGQNVTFRCDPISEHNRLYWYRQTLGQGPEFLTYFQNEAQLEKSRLLSDRFSAERPKGSFSTLEIQRTEQGDSAMYLCASRSTGGNQPQHFGDGTRLSIL.

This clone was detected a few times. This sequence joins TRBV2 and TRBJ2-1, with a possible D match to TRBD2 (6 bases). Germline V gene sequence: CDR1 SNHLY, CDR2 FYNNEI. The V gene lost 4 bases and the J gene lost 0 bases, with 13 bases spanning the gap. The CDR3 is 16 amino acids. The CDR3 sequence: CASSAGVSSSYNEQFF. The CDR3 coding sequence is TGTGCCAGCAGTGCGGGGGTATCGAGCTCCTACAATGAGCAGTTCTTC.

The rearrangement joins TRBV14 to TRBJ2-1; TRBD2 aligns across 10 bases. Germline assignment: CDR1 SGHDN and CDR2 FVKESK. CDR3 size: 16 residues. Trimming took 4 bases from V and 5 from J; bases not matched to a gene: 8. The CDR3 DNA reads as TGTGCCAGCAGCCCACCTAGCGGGGGATGGAACAATGAGCAGTTCTTC. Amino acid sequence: CASSPPSGGWNNEQFF.